These T cell receptor beta chains were read from a single sample in a study of T cell repertoires in cytomegalovirus infection. TCRdb used MiXCR to reprocess the reads, holding one entry per CDR3 protein. This sample has roughly 630,000 distinct CDR3 sequences; approximately 25% occur once, and the top ten carry roughly 8%. The sequencing sample was made of CD8+ T cells from PBMCs. These receptors all stem from a human donor in good health (CMV status not recorded). Some clones in this sample may be carry-over from other donors' samples. The conserved cysteine and the conserved F or W are not part of the CDR3 here. A D gene is named only where the DNA matches it firmly. Size is omitted from some rows. Given values are once, few, many or a class for expanded clones.

ASSHSGGPNTGELF TRBV4-3 TRBD2 once TRBJ2-2
SARPKGTGRTYEQY TRBV20-1 TRBD1 - TRBJ2-7
SALSGAYISYNEQF TRBV20-1 TRBD2 few TRBJ2-1
ASSQDPPTVQLPTYNEQF TRBV14 - - TRBJ2-1
SVVGDAYGYT TRBV29-1 - - TRBJ1-2
ATSRGPGEDEQY TRBV15 - few TRBJ2-7
ASSTSAQPQH TRBV19 - - TRBJ1-5
ATSRDGGQGHQPQH TRBV15 TRBD1 - TRBJ1-5
SVILAGDEQF TRBV29-1 TRBD2 - TRBJ2-1
ATSDLRLPGELF TRBV24-1 - many TRBJ2-2
SVVSGEDVSDTQY TRBV29-1 - - TRBJ2-3